Listed below are T cell receptor beta chains from one sample, sequenced in a study of PD-1 blockade in classical Hodgkin lymphoma. The protocol was immunoSEQ multiplex PCR, while the TCRdb copy is restricted to in-frame clones and leaves out a portion. Of roughly 25,000 clones listed, about 70% are singletons. Specimen: peripheral blood mononuclear cells (PBMCs), collected before the fourth cycle of nivolumab. All receptors come from a human donor with classical Hodgkin lymphoma. The CDR3 runs from the conserved cysteine through the conserved F or W. The D gene is left open where the match is weak. Size tells how often a clone was seen (once, few, many) or the class of an expanded clone, and some rows leave it out.

abundance,j_gene,d_gene,v_gene,CDR3aa,CDR3nt
-,TRBJ2-7,TRBD1,TRBV7-8,CASSSTGGWYEQYF,TGTGCCAGCAGCTCGACAGGGGGCTGGTACGAGCAGTACTTC
-,TRBJ1-5,-,TRBV6-5,CASSYGGESNQPQHF,TGTGCCAGCAGTTACGGAGGGGAGAGCAATCAGCCCCAGCATTTT
large,TRBJ1-4,TRBD1,TRBV2,CASSGDRSPPYHEKLFF,TGTGCCAGCAGTGGGGACAGGTCCCCCCCATATCATGAAAAACTGTTTTTT
medium-sized,TRBJ2-1,TRBD2,TRBV5-4,CASSLGTSFGNEQFF,TGTGCCAGCAGCTTGGGGACTAGCTTTGGGAATGAGCAGTTCTTC
-,TRBJ2-2,-,TRBV2,CASSPFALANTGELFF,TGTGCCAGCAGCCCCTTCGCCCTGGCGAACACCGGGGAGCTGTTTTTT
-,TRBJ2-2,-,TRBV29-1,CSALASWGSFTGELFF,TGCAGCGCTCTGGCCAGTTGGGGCAGCTTCACCGGGGAGCTGTTTTTT
few,TRBJ1-6,TRBD1,TRBV28,CASSRDRGNSPLHF,TGTGCCAGCAGCCGGGACAGGGGAAATTCACCCCTCCACTTT
once,TRBJ2-1,TRBD2,TRBV27,CASSLALQRGGPGNEQFF,TGTGCCAGCAGTTTAGCCCTCCAGCGGGGGGGCCCCGGCAATGAGCAGTTCTTC
-,TRBJ1-5,TRBD1,TRBV7-2,CASTRDSFNQPQHF,TGTGCCAGCACTAGGGACAGCTTCAATCAGCCCCAGCATTTT
-,TRBJ1-4,-,TRBV7-8,CASSLRALSAGTNEKLFF,TGTGCCAGCAGCTTAAGGGCCCTCTCAGCAGGAACGAATGAAAAACTGTTTTTT
-,TRBJ1-2,-,TRBV2,CASTAGYGYTF,TGTGCCAGCACGGCTGGCTATGGCTACACCTTC
-,TRBJ2-2,-,TRBV14,CASSQDYLVGELFF,TGTGCCAGCAGCCAAGATTACCTCGTCGGGGAGCTGTTTTTT
-,TRBJ1-5,-,TRBV4-2,CASSHVAERNQPQHF,TGTGCCAGCAGCCACGTTGCGGAGAGGAATCAGCCCCAGCATTTT
-,TRBJ2-7,TRBD2,TRBV19,CASSIGGEGGVYEQYF,TGTGCCAGTAGTATAGGAGGGGAGGGAGGGGTTTACGAGCAGTACTTC
-,TRBJ1-2,TRBD1,TRBV2,CASADRGVVGGYTF,TGTGCCAGCGCCGACAGGGGGGTGGTAGGTGGCTACACCTTC
-,TRBJ2-3,-,TRBV18,CASSEGPDTQYF,TGTGCCAGCTCAGAGGGGCCAGATACGCAGTATTTT
-,TRBJ1-2,-,TRBV11-3,CASSLRRGRSSYTF,TGTGCCAGCAGCTTAAGAAGGGGCCGATCGAGCTACACCTTC
many,TRBJ1-2,-,TRBV6-5,CASSYGGEGYTF,TGTGCCAGCAGTTACGGGGGGGAGGGCTACACCTTC
-,TRBJ1-4,TRBD1,TRBV18,CASSPSPGGAKEKLFF,TGTGCCAGCTCACCATCTCCAGGGGGGGCTAAGGAAAAACTGTTTTTT
-,TRBJ1-3,-,TRBV6-1,CASYKTSGNTIYF,TGTGCCAGCTACAAAACAAGTGGAAACACCATATATTTT
-,TRBJ1-1,-,TRBV11-2,CASSRYGGNTEAFF,TGTGCCAGCAGCCGTTACGGGGGGAACACTGAAGCTTTCTTT
-,TRBJ2-1,TRBD2,TRBV4-1,CASRPASGEYNEQFF,TGCGCCAGCCGCCCCGCTAGCGGGGAATACAATGAGCAGTTCTTC
-,TRBJ2-7,TRBD1,TRBV28,CASSLQGQGFPPQYEQYF,TGTGCCAGCAGTTTACAGGGACAGGGGTTTCCTCCTCAATACGAGCAGTACTTC
-,TRBJ2-5,-,TRBV29-1,CSVEGGRETQYF,TGCAGCGTTGAAGGGGGCAGGGAGACCCAGTACTTC
-,TRBJ2-5,-,TRBV5-1,CASSLVPGLQETQYF,TGCGCCAGCAGCTTGGTTCCGGGTCTCCAAGAGACCCAGTACTTC
-,TRBJ2-2,TRBD1,TRBV6-5,CASSYYPTGYTGELFF,TGTGCCAGCAGTTATTATCCGACAGGGTACACCGGGGAGCTGTTTTTT
-,TRBJ1-5,-,TRBV28,CASSEWTQPQHF,TGTGCCAGCAGTGAGTGGACCCAGCCCCAGCATTTT
medium-sized,TRBJ2-7,TRBD2,TRBV5-6,CASSLTGGTHYEQYF,TGTGCCAGCAGCTTAACGGGGGGGACCCACTACGAGCAGTACTTC
-,TRBJ1-1,-,TRBV6-1,CASSTGRPGAFF,TGTGCCAGCAGCACGGGACGGCCTGGGGCTTTCTTT
-,TRBJ1-1,-,TRBV25-1,CASSELQPNTEAFF,TGTGCCAGCAGTGAATTACAGCCGAACACTGAAGCTTTCTTT
-,TRBJ2-5,-,TRBV5-8,CASSYRPGETQYF,TGTGCCAGCAGCTACCGTCCGGGAGAGACCCAGTACTTC
medium-sized,TRBJ1-1,-,TRBV29-1,CSVAGETNTEAFF,TGCAGCGTGGCCGGGGAGACGAACACTGAAGCTTTCTTT
-,TRBJ2-1,TRBD1,TRBV6-1,CASSEAGGQGGPRQFF,TGTGCCAGCAGTGAAGCCGGGGGACAGGGGGGGCCGCGGCAGTTCTTC
-,TRBJ2-5,TRBD1,TRBV23-1,CASSHPGQGLQETQYF,TGCGCCAGCAGTCACCCGGGACAGGGTCTTCAAGAGACCCAGTACTTC
once,TRBJ1-1,-,TRBV10-3,CAISEEGNTEAFF,TGTGCCATCAGTGAGGAGGGAAACACTGAAGCTTTCTTT
-,TRBJ2-1,-,TRBV4-3,CASSQVAYGSRNNEQFF,TGCGCCAGCAGCCAAGTAGCGTACGGATCCCGTAACAATGAGCAGTTCTTC
-,TRBJ1-2,TRBD1,TRBV2,CASSDAGGAIYGYTF,TGTGCCAGCAGTGATGCAGGGGGCGCGATCTATGGCTACACCTTC
-,TRBJ2-7,TRBD1,TRBV14,CTSSRRDRHYEQYF,TGTACCAGCAGCCGTCGGGACAGACACTACGAGCAGTACTTC
-,TRBJ1-4,TRBD1,TRBV4-1,CASSPQLGTGTQLFF,TGCGCCAGCAGCCCCCAATTAGGGACAGGGACGCAACTGTTTTTT
few,TRBJ2-4,-,TRBV6-5,CASSFVANQNIQYF,TGTGCCAGCAGTTTCGTAGCAAATCAAAACATTCAGTACTTC
-,TRBJ2-3,-,TRBV10-2,CASSDPGVGTDTQYF,TGCGCCAGCAGTGACCCGGGGGTGGGGACAGATACGCAGTATTTT
few,TRBJ1-2,TRBD1,TRBV19,CASSTLGQGTHGYTF,TGTGCCAGTAGTACCTTGGGACAGGGTACCCATGGCTACACCTTC